The 4 T cell receptor beta chains below come from one sample, sequenced in a study of blood T cells in healthy people across ages. Combining a sample-barcoded 5' primer with a J-beta primer mix, a second PCR ran for about 6 to 11 cycles. TCRdb recomputed calls from the 5' RACE reads with MiXCR, one row per CDR3 protein. This table holds around 690,000 distinct CDR3 sequences, roughly 58% found once. What was sequenced was blood. All receptors come from a man aged 60 to 75 in good health.

This chain joins TRBV21-1 and TRBJ2-7; TRBD2 is taken as the D call from the table, unchecked against the DNA. TRBV21-1 is designated a pseudogene. The CDR3 covers 15 residues. The CDR3, as DNA: TGTGCCAGCACCCTAAAGGCCCTGGGAGCCTACGAGCAGTACTTC. Translated, it gives CASTLKALGAYEQYF.

The rearrangement links TRBV7-9 to TRBJ1-1; D not resolved. The V gene lost 2 bases and the J gene lost 3 bases, with 7 bases spanning the gap. The CDR3 length is 13 residues. The V gene's germline CDR1 is SEHNR and CDR2 FQNEAQ (reference sequence). The CDR3 DNA reads as TGTGCCAGCAGCTTATGGAAGGACACTGAAGCTTTCTTT. Protein sequence: CASSLWKDTEAFF.

The V call is TRBV7-9, the J call TRBJ2-1; TRBD2 might be the D (5 bases). V was clipped by 4 bases and J by 1 base, with 8 bases between them. The CDR3 has 14 residues. Germline V gene data show CDR1 as SEHNR and CDR2 as FQNEAQ (reference sequence). CDR3 coding DNA: TGTGCCAGCAGCTCCGGGGAATCCTACAATGAGCAGTTCTTC. This gives the protein CASSSGESYNEQFF. Full variable domain (outside the CDR3, taken from reference TRBV7-9 and TRBJ2-1): DTGVSQNPRHKITKRGQNVTFRCDPISEHNRLYWYRQTLGQGPEFLTYFQNEAQLEKSRLLSDRFSAERPKGSFSTLEIQRTEQGDSAMYLCASSSGESYNEQFFGPGTRLTVL.

This rearrangement joins TRBV6-2 or TRBV6-3 to TRBJ2-7, with 10 bases aligning to TRBD2. The end of the DNA fits TRBJ2-5 better, so the J call may be wrong. Germline-derived CDR1 and CDR2 are MNHEY and SVGEGT. The CDR3 covers 17 residues. The CDR3 DNA follows: TGTGCCAGCACCCAGCCCCTAGCGGGGGATTCTTCAGAGACCCAGTACTTC. Its protein product is CASTQPLAGDSSETQYF.